The present entry profiles one TCR beta chain with its context. Its target antigen remains unknown. No much larger clone is present one base from it, and per-base qualities are unavailable. TCRbeta CDR3 regions were amplified from genomic DNA using the immunoSEQ Assay, a bias-controlled multiplex PCR. As for the original processing: The number of nucleated cells in each sample was estimated from the amplification of reference gene primers within the assay. To quantify the absolute abundance of each unique TCRbeta CDR3 rearrangement, sequence reads were collapsed and filtered. For each sample, productive Simpson clonality was calculated as the square root of Simpson's diversity index over productive rearrangements. TCRdb took over this immuneACCESS table, retaining in-frame rearrangements with V and J assigned. Such tables are incomplete; in checked studies, under half of the missing clones stem from an unresolved V gene, and the remainder is unexplained. V, J and clone size are taken as reported in that table, and D and trimming were inferred from the DNA itself. This sample holds approximately 170,000 clones; 80% to 90% were observed only once. The ten biggest clones cover 8% to 10% of the sample.

Each collaborating institution followed its own protocols to collect whole blood in K2EDTA tubes. For TCRbeta analysis, collaborator samples were shipped as frozen whole blood, as isolated PBMCs, or as DNA extracted from either sample type. The data were taken from a study of blood T cell repertoires in COVID-19 (dated by TCRdb to the early 2020s). Study-level background: Collaborator samples came from the United States, Italy and Spain and covered acute and convalescent phases of COVID-19. The sample metadata nearly always contained a de-identified subject ID, COVID-19 status, age in years and sex. Subjects who had been exposed to COVID-19, were actively infected with it, or had recovered from it provided the deeply sampled blood TCRbeta repertoires that made up the dataset. Samples were obtained from the ongoing ImmuneRACE study (first 160 participants) and from some 1,300 subjects provided by 6 global collaborators. Where available, HLA class I and class II types were taken from metadata supplied by the sample provider and were not determined by assay-based typing. A freely available public database, intended as a resource for researchers studying the immune response to SARS-CoV-2, is where the repertoires were released. The material from the prospective study consisted of cDNA or gDNA derived from T cells, B-cell-depleted T cells, or PBMCs.

Broader findings and caveats from the paper: Clinical and demographic metadata were provided uncurated, with the amount varying by source and participant.

V is trimmed back by 3 bases and J by 6 bases, and the junction contains 5 bases that no gene match accounts for. The CDR3, cysteine through phenylalanine, is 16 amino acids long. Only the CDR3 DNA is retained, 48 bases long and in frame from the first base. Reading the germline V gene gives CDR1 SGHTA and CDR2 FQGTGA. Sequenced: peripheral blood. This TCR came from a man in his fifties with active or convalescent COVID-19. Here the chain combines TRBV7-3 and TRBJ2-3; the junction holds 14 bases that match TRBD2. The CDR3 region has the sequence CASSLRLAGGPDTQYF. The DNA sequence follows: TGTGCCAGCAGCTTGAGACTAGCGGGAGGGCCGGATACGCAGTATTTT.